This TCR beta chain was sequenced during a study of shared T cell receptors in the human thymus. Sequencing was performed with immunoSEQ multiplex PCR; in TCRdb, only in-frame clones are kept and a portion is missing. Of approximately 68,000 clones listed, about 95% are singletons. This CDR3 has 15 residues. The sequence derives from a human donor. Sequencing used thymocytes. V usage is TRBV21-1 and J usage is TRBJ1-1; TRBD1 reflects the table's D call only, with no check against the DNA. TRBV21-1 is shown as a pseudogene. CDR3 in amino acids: CASSKGTVKNTEAFF. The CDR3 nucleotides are TGTGCCAGCAGCAAAGGCACAGTTAAGAACACTGAAGCTTTCTTT.